Listed below are T cell receptor beta chains from one sample, sequenced in a study of T-cell reconstitution after alpha-beta-depleted transplantation in children. TCRdb used MiXCR to reprocess the PCR reads, holding one entry per CDR3 protein. Counted here are approximately 490,000 distinct CDR3 sequences, approximately 13% occurring once; the ten biggest clones make up about 6%. Sample: PBMCs from the stem cell graft donor, taken from the stem cell graft. The receptors derive from a human donor who donated a stem cell graft to a child with combined immunodeficiency. Each CDR3 is given with its conserved first and last residue. D genes are given only for firm matches. The size field is filled for only some rows; it gives once, few, many or a size class.

v_gene: TRBV14; abundance: .; d_gene: TRBD2; j_gene: TRBJ2-1; CDR3nt: TGTGCCAGCAGCCAAAAGGGACTAGCGGGAACGAAAGAGCAGTTCTTC; CDR3aa: CASSQKGLAGTKEQFF
v_gene: TRBV24-1; abundance: .; d_gene: TRBD2; j_gene: TRBJ2-7; CDR3nt: TGTGCCACCAGTGATTCCGGGACTAGTTCGGCCTACGAGCAGTACTTC; CDR3aa: CATSDSGTSSAYEQYF
v_gene: TRBV7-9; abundance: .; d_gene: .; j_gene: TRBJ2-5; CDR3nt: TGTGCCAGCAGCAGAAGTTCGGGAGAGACCCAGTACTTC; CDR3aa: CASSRSSGETQYF
v_gene: TRBV12-3/TRBV12-4; abundance: many; d_gene: .; j_gene: TRBJ1-1; CDR3nt: TGTGCCAGCAGTTGGTGGGACCTTAGTGCTTTCTTT; CDR3aa: CASSWWDLSAFF
v_gene: TRBV10-3; abundance: few; d_gene: TRBD2; j_gene: TRBJ2-7; CDR3nt: TGTGCCATCAGTGGCCCGGGGGGGTTGGGTGAGCAGTACTTC; CDR3aa: CAISGPGGLGEQYF
v_gene: TRBV12-3/TRBV12-4; abundance: many; d_gene: .; j_gene: TRBJ1-1; CDR3nt: TGTGCCAGCAGCTACCTTGGACTGTTGAACACTGAAGCTTTCTTT; CDR3aa: CASSYLGLLNTEAFF
v_gene: TRBV5-5; abundance: few; d_gene: .; j_gene: TRBJ2-7; CDR3nt: TGTGCCAGCAGGGACTCCTTAAGCTACTCCTACGAGCAGTACTTC; CDR3aa: CASRDSLSYSYEQYF
v_gene: TRBV29-1; abundance: few; d_gene: .; j_gene: TRBJ2-3; CDR3nt: TGCAGCGTGGATGACGGGCTTCGACCCACAGATACGCAGTATTTT; CDR3aa: CSVDDGLRPTDTQYF
v_gene: TRBV2; abundance: .; d_gene: .; j_gene: TRBJ2-7; CDR3nt: TGTGCCAGCACCCCCGACAGGTTCTTCTACGAGCAGTACTTC; CDR3aa: CASTPDRFFYEQYF
v_gene: TRBV20-1; abundance: many; d_gene: TRBD2; j_gene: TRBJ2-7; CDR3nt: TGCAGTGCTAGAGGCGGGACTAGCGGGAAGTCCTTCCTCTACGAGCAGTACTTC; CDR3aa: CSARGGTSGKSFLYEQYF
v_gene: TRBV7-9; abundance: many; d_gene: .; j_gene: TRBJ2-3; CDR3nt: TGTGCCAGCAGCTCTATCGGGACGGGAAGCACAGATACGCAGTATTTT; CDR3aa: CASSSIGTGSTDTQYF
v_gene: TRBV12-3/TRBV12-4; abundance: many; d_gene: TRBD2; j_gene: TRBJ2-5; CDR3nt: TGTGCCAGCAGCCGGACTAGCGAGGAGACCCAGTACTTC; CDR3aa: CASSRTSEETQYF
v_gene: TRBV12-3/TRBV12-4; abundance: many; d_gene: TRBD2; j_gene: TRBJ2-1; CDR3nt: TGTGCCAGCAGTTTTCTTGCCGGGCGGGAGAGTGAGCAGTTCTTC; CDR3aa: CASSFLAGRESEQFF
v_gene: TRBV4-3; abundance: many; d_gene: .; j_gene: TRBJ2-2; CDR3nt: TGCGCCAGCAGCCATGGTTCGGGAACGGACACCGGGGAGCTGTTTTTT; CDR3aa: CASSHGSGTDTGELFF
v_gene: TRBV20-1; abundance: .; d_gene: TRBD2; j_gene: TRBJ2-1; CDR3nt: TGCAGTGCAGAATTAGCGGGAGAGTACAATGAGCAGTTCTTC; CDR3aa: CSAELAGEYNEQFF
v_gene: TRBV7-9; abundance: .; d_gene: .; j_gene: TRBJ2-7; CDR3nt: TGTGCCAGCAGCTTATCGTCGACAGCCTACGAGCAGTACTTC; CDR3aa: CASSLSSTAYEQYF
v_gene: TRBV30; abundance: .; d_gene: .; j_gene: TRBJ2-2; CDR3nt: TGTGCCGTCCCGACAGGTGGGGAGCTGTTTTTT; CDR3aa: CAVPTGGELFF
v_gene: TRBV20-1; abundance: few; d_gene: TRBD2; j_gene: TRBJ2-1; CDR3nt: TGCAGTGCTAGGTACGAGCGGGAGGATGGTGAGCAGTTCTTC; CDR3aa: CSARYEREDGEQFF
v_gene: TRBV20-1; abundance: many; d_gene: .; j_gene: TRBJ1-6; CDR3nt: TGCAGTGCAAAGGGACAATCCTCACCCCTCCACTTT; CDR3aa: CSAKGQSSPLHF
v_gene: TRBV6-1; abundance: .; d_gene: TRBD1; j_gene: TRBJ1-4; CDR3nt: TGTGCCAGCAGTAGACAGGGGGATGAAAAACTGTTTTTT; CDR3aa: CASSRQGDEKLFF
v_gene: TRBV6-1; abundance: many; d_gene: .; j_gene: TRBJ2-1; CDR3nt: TGTGCCAGCAGGCCTCGGCCCTACAATGAGCAGTTCTTC; CDR3aa: CASRPRPYNEQFF
v_gene: TRBV7-9; abundance: few; d_gene: TRBD2; j_gene: TRBJ2-7; CDR3nt: TGTGCCAGCAGCTTATCCCTAGCGGGACCCTCTTCCTACGAGCAGTACTTC; CDR3aa: CASSLSLAGPSSYEQYF
v_gene: TRBV18; abundance: .; d_gene: .; j_gene: TRBJ1-1; CDR3nt: TGTGCCAGCTCACGGAGGGGCACAGAGAACACTGAAGCTTTCTTT; CDR3aa: CASSRRGTENTEAFF
v_gene: TRBV7-3; abundance: .; d_gene: .; j_gene: TRBJ2-2; CDR3nt: TGTGCCAGCAGCACCCGGGGCCCCGGGGAGCTGTTTTTT; CDR3aa: CASSTRGPGELFF
v_gene: TRBV4-1; abundance: .; d_gene: .; j_gene: TRBJ2-4; CDR3nt: TGCGCCAGCAGCCAAGGAGTAGTAGGGCAGCCAAAAAACATTCAGTACTTC; CDR3aa: CASSQGVVGQPKNIQYF
v_gene: TRBV12-3/TRBV12-4; abundance: .; d_gene: .; j_gene: TRBJ1-1; CDR3nt: TGTGCCAGCAACCCGTCGGGAGACACTGAAGCTTTCTTT; CDR3aa: CASNPSGDTEAFF
v_gene: TRBV12-3/TRBV12-4; abundance: few; d_gene: .; j_gene: TRBJ2-3; CDR3nt: TGTGCCAGCAGGAACAGGGTAGGGCCCACAGATACGCAGTATTTT; CDR3aa: CASRNRVGPTDTQYF